This is a list of T cell receptor beta chains from one sample in a study of T cell repertoires in aging, cancer and after chemotherapy. Using its own MiXCR run on the multiplex PCR reads, TCRdb lists one record per CDR3 protein. The sample lists 4,000 to 5,000 distinct CDR3 sequences; over 25% were seen once. The specimen was blood. All receptors derive from a human donor with a blood cancer. Each CDR3 is given with its conserved first and last residue. The D gene is left open where the match is weak. Clone size is stated in some rows and not others, as once, few, many or a class when expanded.

J,V,size,D,CDR3,DNA
TRBJ2-7,TRBV12-3/TRBV12-4,few,NA,CASSLGPQQYF,TGTGCCAGCAGTTTAGGACCCCAGCAGTACTTC
TRBJ2-7,TRBV6-5,few,TRBD2,CASSVLADNFYEQYF,TGTGCCAGCAGCGTACTAGCGGATAACTTCTACGAGCAGTACTTC
TRBJ1-5,TRBV12-3/TRBV12-4,NA,NA,CATSRATNQPQHF,TGTGCCACTTCCCGGGCAACCAATCAGCCCCAGCATTTT
TRBJ1-3,TRBV18,few,NA,CASSAELNTIYF,TGTGCCAGCTCAGCGGAATTAAACACCATATATTTT
TRBJ2-3,TRBV7-9,NA,NA,CASSVASDQDTQYF,TGTGCCAGCAGTGTTGCCAGCGATCAGGATACGCAGTATTTT
TRBJ2-5,TRBV19,medium-sized,NA,CASSIAPSGETQYF,TGTGCCAGTAGTATAGCTCCCTCGGGAGAGACCCAGTACTTC
TRBJ2-5,TRBV15,NA,TRBD2,CATSGRGLAGGGETQYF,TGTGCCACCAGCGGACGGGGACTAGCGGGGGGAGGAGAGACCCAGTACTTC
TRBJ2-1,TRBV27,NA,NA,CAISPGGSSYNEQFF,TGTGCCATCAGCCCGGGGGGCAGCTCCTACAATGAGCAGTTCTTC
TRBJ2-1,TRBV6-1,medium-sized,NA,CASSEDSGSYNEQFF,TGTGCCAGCAGTGAGGATAGCGGCTCCTACAATGAGCAGTTCTTC
TRBJ2-2,TRBV20-1,NA,TRBD2,CSAKRGGLNTGELFF,TGCAGTGCAAAACGGGGGGGCCTAAACACCGGGGAGCTGTTTTTT
TRBJ1-2,TRBV7-9,few,NA,CASSLGGYTF,TGTGCCAGCAGCTTAGGCGGCTACACCTTC
TRBJ1-2,TRBV19,few,TRBD1,CASTGQGYGYTF,TGTGCCAGTACCGGACAGGGCTATGGCTACACCTTC
TRBJ2-5,TRBV6-2/TRBV6-3,NA,NA,CASSSRSKTQYF,TGTGCCAGCAGTTCTCGAAGTAAGACCCAGTACTTC
TRBJ1-2,TRBV5-6,NA,NA,CASSSDGSYGYTF,TGTGCCAGCAGCTCTGACGGATCCTATGGCTACACCTTC
TRBJ1-1,TRBV7-2,NA,NA,CASSLAGWTEAFF,TGTGCCAGCAGCTTAGCCGGATGGACTGAAGCTTTCTTT
TRBJ2-4,TRBV12-3/TRBV12-4,NA,TRBD1,CASSTGGTKNIQYF,TGTGCCAGCTCGACAGGGGGGACCAAAAACATTCAGTACTTC
TRBJ1-5,TRBV12-3/TRBV12-4,NA,NA,CASSHPGPGGNQPQHF,TGTGCCAGCAGCCACCCGGGACCAGGTGGGAATCAGCCCCAGCATTTT
TRBJ2-5,TRBV15,medium-sized,TRBD2,CATSRAPAGGPQTQYF,TGTGCCACCAGCAGAGCCCCTGCGGGAGGGCCTCAGACCCAGTACTTC
TRBJ2-7,TRBV27,few,NA,CASSYRPPTEQYF,TGTGCCAGCAGTTACCGCCCTCCGACCGAGCAGTACTTC
TRBJ1-2,TRBV6-6,medium-sized,NA,CASSQTTNYGYTF,TGTGCCAGCAGTCAGACAACTAACTATGGCTACACCTTC